Given below is one T cell receptor beta chain in context. This entry belongs to a study of blood T cell repertoires in COVID-19. Whole-study context: Samples came from the United States, Italy and Spain, spanning acute and convalescent COVID-19. Sources were T cells, B-cell-depleted T cells, or PBMCs; the material itself was cDNA or gDNA.

Authors' methods: Estimation of nucleated cell counts was performed using reference gene primer amplification. Clones were read by immunoSEQ multiplex PCR, and TCRdb kept only the in-frame ones, dropping some. The V and J calls and clone size were taken over from that table, and D and trimming were inferred from the DNA. The data contain 90,000 to 150,000 clones, 88% of them singletons. Sequences were obtained from peripheral blood. This TCR came from a woman aged 50 to 65 with active or convalescent COVID-19.

The CDR3 DNA follows: TGTGCCACCAGTGATGCGGGACAGGGATCCTACGAGCAGTACTTC. Amino acids: CATSDAGQGSYEQYF. The J gene is TRBJ2-7, the V gene TRBV24-1, with TRBD1 matching 9 bases. J lost 1 base, V lost 3 bases, and 3 bases had no gene match. CDR3 length equals 15 residues. Germline V gene lookup returns CDR1 KGHDR and CDR2 SFDVKD.